The clone carrying this T cell receptor beta chain has only a few counts. Its antigen remains unknown. A junction end diverges from the germline sequence, so it may reflect a read error. The source of the sample is a study of T cells in localized non-small cell lung cancer. Whole-study results and caveats: Median roughly 57 top-100 tumor clones were shared with paired adjacent lung. Because only a single region of the tumor was sequenced, heterogeneity remains possible. Blood T cell density predicted longer survival; adjacent-lung clonality, shorter. Measurement of T cell clonality placed uninvolved adjacent lung highest, above the level in tumor.

CDR1 is DFQATT and CDR2 is SNEGSKA in the germline V gene (reference sequence). The CDR3 has 11 amino acids. Libraries were prepared by immunoSEQ multiplex PCR; TCRdb keeps only in-frame clonotypes and omits some of them. The table includes about 41,000 clones, approximately 83% detected once. The sample was PBMCs, taken before any cancer treatment. This receptor was taken from a man between 40 and 75 years old with stage II lung adenocarcinoma. V is TRBV20-1 and J is TRBJ2-5; D is ambiguous. CDR3 sequence reads: CSPRLGETQYF. The CDR3 bases are TGCAGTCCTAGGTTGGGAGAGACCCAGTACTTC.